These T cell receptor beta chains were read from a single sample in a study of response to subunit inactivated influenza vaccine. TCRdb independently ran MiXCR on the RT-PCR reads; one entry per CDR3 protein. The top ten hold about an eighth of the sample, which has more than 400,000 distinct CDR3 sequences, roughly 7.9% seen once. Here the sequenced sample was PBMCs from blood, taken around 25 months after vaccination. The receptors were sampled from a man aged 45 to 70 who received an inactivated influenza vaccine. The CDR3 runs from the conserved cysteine through the conserved F or W. D genes are given only for firm matches. Only some rows state a clone size, as once, few, many or a class for expanded clones.

abundance: many; v_gene: TRBV6-5; j_gene: TRBJ2-7; d_gene: TRBD2; CDR3aa: CASSYSTSGRIRYEQYF; CDR3nt: TGTGCCAGCAGTTACTCGACTAGCGGGAGAATTCGCTACGAGCAGTACTTC
abundance: few; v_gene: TRBV5-1; j_gene: TRBJ1-6; d_gene: -; CDR3aa: CASSLESPEYSPLHF; CDR3nt: TGCGCCAGCAGCTTGGAATCACCAGAATATTCACCCCTCCACTTT
abundance: -; v_gene: TRBV10-3; j_gene: TRBJ2-7; d_gene: -; CDR3aa: CAISTRGEGYEQYF; CDR3nt: TGTGCCATCAGTACGAGGGGGGAGGGCTACGAGCAGTACTTC
abundance: few; v_gene: TRBV4-2; j_gene: TRBJ1-1; d_gene: -; CDR3aa: CASSQDTANTEAFF; CDR3nt: TGTGCCAGCAGCCAAGACACAGCTAACACTGAAGCTTTCTTT
abundance: few; v_gene: TRBV12-3/TRBV12-4; j_gene: TRBJ2-2; d_gene: -; CDR3aa: CASSFNRGELFF; CDR3nt: TGTGCCAGCAGTTTCAACCGGGGGGAGCTGTTTTTT
abundance: many; v_gene: TRBV6-1; j_gene: TRBJ2-1; d_gene: -; CDR3aa: CASSESLRYNEQFF; CDR3nt: TGTGCCAGCAGTGAATCCTTAAGGTACAATGAGCAGTTCTTC
abundance: -; v_gene: TRBV29-1; j_gene: TRBJ2-2; d_gene: TRBD1; CDR3aa: CSVQSRDRVNTGELFF; CDR3nt: TGCAGCGTCCAATCCCGGGACAGGGTGAACACCGGGGAGCTGTTTTTT
abundance: -; v_gene: TRBV7-2; j_gene: TRBJ1-4; d_gene: -; CDR3aa: CASSSPTVQGEKLFF; CDR3nt: TGTGCCAGCAGCTCCCCGACAGTGCAAGGTGAAAAACTGTTTTTT
abundance: many; v_gene: TRBV9; j_gene: TRBJ1-2; d_gene: -; CDR3aa: CASSVGPGRNYGYTF; CDR3nt: TGTGCCAGCAGCGTAGGACCGGGACGGAACTATGGCTACACCTTC
abundance: -; v_gene: TRBV20-1; j_gene: TRBJ1-5; d_gene: -; CDR3aa: CSAIGLGSNQPQHF; CDR3nt: TGCAGTGCTATTGGATTGGGTAGCAATCAGCCCCAGCATTTT
abundance: few; v_gene: TRBV3-1; j_gene: TRBJ1-2; d_gene: -; CDR3aa: CASSQIGSGRGYGYTF; CDR3nt: TGTGCCAGCAGCCAAATTGGTAGCGGCAGGGGCTATGGCTACACCTTC
abundance: -; v_gene: TRBV12-3/TRBV12-4; j_gene: TRBJ1-1; d_gene: -; CDR3aa: CASTWGSTEAFF; CDR3nt: TGTGCCAGCACTTGGGGGAGCACTGAAGCTTTCTTT
abundance: many; v_gene: TRBV14; j_gene: TRBJ2-7; d_gene: -; CDR3aa: CASSQAHGVSEQYF; CDR3nt: TGTGCCAGCAGCCAAGCTCATGGTGTAAGCGAGCAGTACTTC
abundance: -; v_gene: TRBV29-1; j_gene: TRBJ2-5; d_gene: -; CDR3aa: CSVEGIPGTNQETQYF; CDR3nt: TGCAGCGTTGAAGGGATTCCAGGGACAAACCAAGAGACCCAGTACTTC
abundance: many; v_gene: TRBV20-1; j_gene: TRBJ1-2; d_gene: -; CDR3aa: CSATIVRQRYYGYTF; CDR3nt: TGCAGTGCAACCATCGTGAGACAGAGGTACTATGGCTACACCTTC
abundance: medium-sized; v_gene: TRBV6-5; j_gene: TRBJ2-1; d_gene: TRBD1; CDR3aa: CASSTPGTAHNEQFF; CDR3nt: TGTGCCAGCAGTACTCCCGGGACAGCCCACAATGAGCAGTTCTTC
abundance: -; v_gene: TRBV4-2; j_gene: TRBJ2-5; d_gene: -; CDR3aa: CASRSWATGEETQYF; CDR3nt: TGTGCCAGCAGATCCTGGGCAACAGGCGAAGAGACCCAGTACTTC
abundance: -; v_gene: TRBV11-2; j_gene: TRBJ1-3; d_gene: -; CDR3aa: CASSLEVSSGNTIYF; CDR3nt: TGTGCCAGCAGCTTAGAGGTCAGCTCTGGAAACACCATATATTTT
abundance: few; v_gene: TRBV5-6; j_gene: TRBJ1-2; d_gene: -; CDR3aa: CASSFALNQGYTF; CDR3nt: TGTGCCAGCAGCTTCGCCCTAAACCAAGGCTACACCTTC
abundance: -; v_gene: TRBV5-1; j_gene: TRBJ1-3; d_gene: TRBD1; CDR3aa: CASSLVSGQGAGNTIYF; CDR3nt: TGCGCCAGCAGCTTGGTCTCGGGACAGGGTGCGGGAAACACCATATATTTT
abundance: many; v_gene: TRBV7-2; j_gene: TRBJ2-7; d_gene: TRBD2; CDR3aa: CASSLARVSGGSLEQYF; CDR3nt: TGTGCCAGCAGCTTAGCACGGGTGAGCGGGGGATCCCTCGAGCAGTACTTC
abundance: many; v_gene: TRBV5-1; j_gene: TRBJ2-2; d_gene: TRBD1; CDR3aa: CASSLARGLPNTGELFF; CDR3nt: TGCGCCAGCAGCTTGGCCAGGGGGCTTCCGAACACCGGGGAGCTGTTTTTT
abundance: -; v_gene: TRBV7-2; j_gene: TRBJ1-6; d_gene: -; CDR3aa: CASSLGVRAEPLHF; CDR3nt: TGTGCCAGCAGCTTAGGGGTCCGGGCCGAACCCCTCCACTTT
abundance: -; v_gene: TRBV20-1; j_gene: TRBJ1-1; d_gene: TRBD1; CDR3aa: CSATTGLTEAFF; CDR3nt: TGCAGTGCTACGACAGGGCTCACTGAAGCTTTCTTT
abundance: many; v_gene: TRBV20-1; j_gene: TRBJ2-1; d_gene: -; CDR3aa: CSAKQGQNYNEQFF; CDR3nt: TGCAGTGCTAAGCAGGGGCAGAATTACAATGAGCAGTTCTTC
abundance: -; v_gene: TRBV11-2; j_gene: TRBJ2-1; d_gene: -; CDR3aa: CASSLSPGTYNEQFF; CDR3nt: TGTGCCAGCAGCTTATCTCCGGGGACCTACAATGAGCAGTTCTTC
abundance: many; v_gene: TRBV12-3/TRBV12-4; j_gene: TRBJ1-5; d_gene: -; CDR3aa: CASSDPGQPQHF; CDR3nt: TGTGCCAGCAGTGACCCCGGGCAGCCCCAGCATTTT
abundance: -; v_gene: TRBV7-8; j_gene: TRBJ2-3; d_gene: -; CDR3aa: CASSPLRVPDTQYF; CDR3nt: TGTGCCAGCAGCCCGTTGAGGGTGCCAGATACGCAGTATTTT
abundance: -; v_gene: TRBV6-2/TRBV6-3; j_gene: TRBJ1-4; d_gene: -; CDR3aa: CASSASQAQGIFGEKLFF; CDR3nt: TGTGCCAGCAGTGCCTCCCAGGCCCAGGGTATATTCGGTGAAAAACTGTTTTTT
abundance: many; v_gene: TRBV3-1; j_gene: TRBJ1-1; d_gene: -; CDR3aa: CASSRQAGGTEAFF; CDR3nt: TGTGCCAGCAGCCGACAAGCCGGGGGGACTGAAGCTTTCTTT
abundance: few; v_gene: TRBV9; j_gene: TRBJ2-1; d_gene: -; CDR3aa: CASSLDPISSYNEQFF; CDR3nt: TGTGCCAGCAGCCTAGACCCGATAAGCTCCTACAATGAGCAGTTCTTC
abundance: many; v_gene: TRBV27; j_gene: TRBJ1-1; d_gene: -; CDR3aa: CASSLWGNTEAFF; CDR3nt: TGTGCCAGCAGTTTATGGGGTAACACTGAAGCTTTCTTT
abundance: -; v_gene: TRBV6-2/TRBV6-3; j_gene: TRBJ2-7; d_gene: -; CDR3aa: CASSYVQGTEQYF; CDR3nt: TGTGCCAGCAGTTACGTACAGGGCACCGAGCAGTACTTC
abundance: -; v_gene: TRBV4-3; j_gene: TRBJ2-1; d_gene: -; CDR3aa: CASSQTSYRVSSYNEQFF; CDR3nt: TGCGCCAGCAGCCAGACATCCTACAGGGTAAGCTCCTACAATGAGCAGTTCTTC
abundance: few; v_gene: TRBV28; j_gene: TRBJ2-5; d_gene: -; CDR3aa: CASSFTGGDETQYF; CDR3nt: TGTGCCAGCAGTTTCACCGGGGGAGACGAGACCCAGTACTTC
abundance: few; v_gene: TRBV29-1; j_gene: TRBJ2-2; d_gene: TRBD2; CDR3aa: CSGTSGVAGELFF; CDR3nt: TGCAGCGGGACTAGCGGGGTGGCCGGGGAGCTGTTTTTT
abundance: -; v_gene: TRBV7-9; j_gene: TRBJ2-7; d_gene: TRBD1; CDR3aa: CASSTGQGARYEQYF; CDR3nt: TGTGCCAGCAGCACCGGACAGGGGGCGCGATACGAGCAGTACTTC
abundance: many; v_gene: TRBV29-1; j_gene: TRBJ2-7; d_gene: -; CDR3aa: CSVRQEYYEQYF; CDR3nt: TGCAGCGTTAGACAGGAATACTACGAGCAGTACTTC
abundance: many; v_gene: TRBV6-1; j_gene: TRBJ1-1; d_gene: -; CDR3aa: CASSGAMNTEAFF; CDR3nt: TGTGCCAGCAGTGGGGCCATGAACACTGAAGCTTTCTTT
abundance: many; v_gene: TRBV11-2; j_gene: TRBJ2-1; d_gene: -; CDR3aa: CASTYGGHNEQFF; CDR3nt: TGTGCCAGCACCTACGGGGGCCACAATGAGCAGTTCTTC